This TCR beta chain stems from a study of blood T cell repertoires in COVID-19. V lost 7 bases to trimming and J lost 5 bases, with 18 bases between them. Germline V lookup: CDR1 LGHDT, CDR2 YNNKEL (reference sequence). This CDR3 spans 14 amino acids. Methods used by the authors: Amplification with reference gene primers provided the estimates of nucleated cell counts. The repertoire was sequenced with immunoSEQ multiplex PCR; TCRdb's copy has only in-frame clones and lacks some. V, J and clone size are those of that table, while D and trimming were read from the DNA. The sample has about 270,000 clones, roughly 90% seen once; the top ten hold roughly 2.1%.

Sequenced: peripheral blood. The receptor comes from a man over 45 with acute or convalescent COVID-19. V is TRBV3-1 (or the pseudogene TRBV3-2) and J is TRBJ2-7; D ambiguous. The CDR3 protein is CASTLGRLRNEQYF. As DNA, the CDR3 is TGTGCCAGCACCCTGGGCAGGCTTCGGAACGAGCAGTACTTC.